The TCR beta chain under discussion was sequenced for a study of cytomegalovirus exposure and HLA in healthy donors. Here immunoSEQ multiplex PCR was the method, and the copy in TCRdb shows in-frame clones only, minus some. This table has about 120,000 clones, more than 75% appearing once. V dropped 3 bases and J dropped 5 bases, with 11 bases sitting between them. The germline V gene has CDR1 SNHLY and CDR2 FYNNEI. CDR3 length: 15 residues. The chain links TRBV2 to TRBJ1-6; no reliable D call. The TCR originated in a man between 18 and 35 years old in good health and CMV-seronegative. The sample consisted of PBMCs. CDR3 coding DNA: TGTGCCAGCAGTGAGACCCGGAGCGATAATTCACCCCTCCACTTT. It is translated as CASSETRSDNSPLHF.